The 26 T cell receptor beta chains below come from one sample, sequenced in a study of T cells in Graves' hyperthyroidism and ophthalmopathy. TCR beta CDR3 sequences were amplified from RNA transcripts. HTBI primers drove first-round RT-PCR of the TCR CDR3. TCRdb ran MiXCR on the multiplex PCR reads and lists one entry per CDR3 protein. The repertoire consists of fewer than 650,000 distinct CDR3 sequences, with roughly 14% occurring once and the leading ten covering approximately 4.2%. The source material was blood. Source of these receptors: a woman between 40 and 55 years old with Graves' ophthalmopathy.

This clonotype was picked up many times. This chain links TRBV29-1 with TRBJ2-3; no firm D call. Trimming removed 0 bases from V and 5 bases from J, with 6 bases in between. The CDR3 has 12 residues. Germline CDR1 reads SQVTM; CDR2 reads ANQGSEA. CDR3 protein: CSVEDLGDTQYF. As DNA, the CDR3 is TGCAGCGTTGAAGATCTGGGAGATACGCAGTATTTT.

This clonotype was counted ten times or more. The V and J genes are TRBV9 and TRBJ2-7; D gene uncertain. CDR3 size: 14 residues. V was cut by 6 bases and J by 3 bases, with 16 bases left in between. Germline V gene data show CDR1 as SGDLS and CDR2 as YYNGEE. The CDR3 nucleotides read TGTGCCAGCAACCCGACTGGGTCTGTCTACGAGCAGTACTTC. It encodes CASNPTGSVYEQYF. The full variable domain, in which reference TRBV9 and TRBJ2-7 provide the parts outside the CDR3, is DSGVTQTPKHLITATGQRVTLRCSPRSGDLSVYWYQQSLDQGLQFLIQYYNGEERAKGNILERFSAQQFPDLHSELNLSSLELGDSALYFCASNPTGSVYEQYFGPGTRLTVT.

V usage is TRBV6-1 and J usage is TRBJ2-5; D gene ambiguous. The V end lost 7 bases, the J end lost 2 bases, and 14 bases lay between the germline ends. The CDR3 length is 14 residues. CDR1 is MNHNS and CDR2 is SASEGT in the germline V gene. CDR3 sequence: CASNPERAQETQYF. The DNA of the CDR3 is TGTGCCAGCAACCCGGAAAGGGCACAAGAGACCCAGTACTTC.

This clonotype appeared many times. V and J are TRBV7-2 and TRBJ1-1; D remains unclear. The CDR3 extends over 13 amino acids. CDR1 and CDR2 (germline): SGHTA, FQGNSA. V was shortened by 5 bases and J by 7 bases, with 14 bases between the two germline ends. The DNA for the CDR3 is TGTGCCAGCAGCACCCCCTGGGGAGGTGAAGCTTTCTTT. It translates to CASSTPWGGEAFF.

This clonotype was found many times. The chain uses TRBV28 and TRBJ1-3; D gene uncertain. Germline V gene data show CDR1 as MDHEN and CDR2 as SYDVKM. This CDR3 comprises 14 residues. V shed 7 bases and J shed 4 bases, with 14 bases lying between them. The DNA for the CDR3 is TGTGCCAGCACTGGAGGCGGCGGCGGAAACACCATATATTTT. Encoded protein: CASTGGGGGNTIYF.

The sample holds a few counts of this clonotype. This chain connects TRBV12-3 or TRBV12-4 to TRBJ2-2, with D possibly matching TRBD2 (7 bases). The CDR3 covers 16 residues. Trimming stripped 7 bases from V and 5 bases from J, with 20 bases between. In DNA, the CDR3 is TGTGCCAGCACCCCAGGGGCGGGAGTAAAAACCGGGGAGCTGTTTTTT. Amino acids: CASTPGAGVKTGELFF.

This clonotype was seen ten or more times. The V gene is TRBV10-3, the J gene TRBJ1-6; 7 nucleotides agree with TRBD1. CDR1 and CDR2 (germline): ENHRY, SYGVKD. The trim removed 6 bases at V and 7 bases at J, leaving 3 bases unmatched. The CDR3 length is 13 residues. The CDR3 region is CAIRQGTNSPLHF. CDR3 DNA sequence: TGTGCCATCAGACAGGGGACCAATTCACCCCTCCACTTT.

This clonotype has just a few counts. The chain combines TRBV28 with TRBJ2-5; no reliable D call. The V gene's germline CDR1 is MDHEN and CDR2 SYDVKM. The germline V and J ends were trimmed by 6 bases and 5 bases, with 16 bases remaining between them. The CDR3 spans 14 residues. The CDR3, as DNA: TGTGCCAGCAGCCCTGGGGATATGGGCGAGACCCAGTACTTC. Translated, it gives CASSPGDMGETQYF. Variable domain in full (rest from reference TRBV28 and TRBJ2-5): DVKVTQSSRYLVKRTGEKVFLECVQDMDHENMFWYRQDPGLGLRLIYFSYDVKMKEKGDIPEGYSVSREKKERFSLILESASTNQTSMYLCASSPGDMGETQYFGPGTRLLVL.

This clonotype was seen many times. This chain links TRBV9 with TRBJ2-5; no definite D call. The CDR3 sequence is 14 residues long. V was cut by 2 bases and J by 0 bases, with 8 bases left in between. Looked up from germline, CDR1 is SGDLS and CDR2 is YYNGEE. The CDR3: CASSVGPHQETQYF. The CDR3 nucleotides are TGTGCCAGCAGCGTGGGTCCACACCAAGAGACCCAGTACTTC. The whole variable domain, filled in from reference TRBV9 and TRBJ2-5, reads DSGVTQTPKHLITATGQRVTLRCSPRSGDLSVYWYQQSLDQGLQFLIQYYNGEERAKGNILERFSAQQFPDLHSELNLSSLELGDSALYFCASSVGPHQETQYFGPGTRLLVL.

This clonotype was seen repeatedly, ten times or more. This chain connects TRBV12-5 to TRBJ1-5; D is unresolved. The length of the CDR3 is 16 residues. Trimming stripped 2 bases from V and 5 bases from J, with 16 bases between. The V gene's germline CDR1 is LGHNT and CDR2 FRNRAP. For the CDR3, the DNA is TGTGCTAGTGGTTTGCTTACGACGAGCCTTCATCAGCCCCAGCATTTT. It translates to CASGLLTTSLHQPQHF.

This clonotype was seen many times. J is TRBJ2-7 and V is TRBV6-5, with 10 bases that match TRBD2. The CDR3 runs 17 residues. From germline, CDR1 is MNHEY and CDR2 SVGAGI. V was clipped by 6 bases and J by 4 bases; unmatched bases: 15. CDR3: CASRLSLWTSGSYEQYF. DNA for the CDR3: TGTGCCAGCAGGTTATCCCTATGGACTAGCGGCAGTTACGAGCAGTACTTC.

This clonotype has a single count. The chain couples TRBV6-1 to TRBJ2-5; D is unclear. Germline CDR1 reads MNHNS; CDR2 reads SASEGT. Trimming shortened V by 5 bases and J by 4 bases, and 8 bases separated the two germline ends. The CDR3 extends over 12 amino acids. CDR3 DNA: TGTGCCAGCAGTCGACCCGGAGAGACCCAGTACTTC. It translates to CASSRPGETQYF.

This clonotype was counted ten times or more. The chain is built from TRBV12-3 or TRBV12-4 and TRBJ1-1, with D perhaps TRBD1 (5 bases). This CDR3 comprises 12 residues. V was pared by 2 bases and J by 9 bases, with 10 bases between. CDR3 in amino acids: CASSLSEGKAFF. CDR3 sequence (DNA): TGTGCCAGCAGTTTATCGGAGGGGAAAGCTTTCTTT.

This clonotype was observed many times. The chain employs TRBV6-2 or TRBV6-3 and TRBJ2-7; 7 nucleotides line up with TRBD2. The CDR3 totals 18 residues. Germline lookup yields CDR1 MNHEY and CDR2 SVGEGT. J was trimmed by 2 bases and V by 3 bases; bases with no gene match: 16. The CDR3 nucleotides read TGTGCCAGCAGTTATGAGGGGACTCCGTCTAGCGGTGCCTACGAGCAGTACTTC. Amino acids: CASSYEGTPSSGAYEQYF.

This clonotype was detected many times. The chain links TRBV18 to TRBJ2-5; D perhaps matches TRBD1 (8 bases). The CDR3 length is 16 residues. CDR1 and CDR2 (germline): KGHSH, LQKENI. Trimming removed 6 bases from V and 2 bases from J, with 19 bases in between. The CDR3, as DNA: TGTGCCAGCTCCCCCGGGAGGACAGGGTATCAAGAGACCCAGTACTTC. Amino acid sequence: CASSPGRTGYQETQYF.

The gene calls are TRBV19 and TRBJ1-1; D remains unclear. From germline, CDR1 is LNHDA and CDR2 SQIVND (reference sequence). V was shortened by 4 bases and J by 6 bases, with 9 bases between the two germline ends. The CDR3 length is 12 residues. Here the CDR3 DNA reads TGTGCCAGTAGTAGCACAGTCGCTGAAGCTTTCTTT. It specifies CASSSTVAEAFF.

This chain joins TRBV20-1 and TRBJ1-1; 7 nucleotides line up with TRBD1. V gave up 6 bases and J gave up 0 bases; unmatched junction bases: 7. CDR1 DFQATT and CDR2 SNEGSKA come from the germline V gene (reference sequence). The CDR3 contains 14 residues. The CDR3 sequence is CSATGQLLNTEAFF. CDR3 nucleotides: TGCAGTGCCACGGGACAGCTTTTGAACACTGAAGCTTTCTTT.

This sequence joins TRBV29-1 and TRBJ1-1; tentative D call: TRBD1 (5 bases). CDR3 size: 11 residues. V dropped 7 bases and J dropped 4 bases, with 10 bases sitting between them. Per the germline V gene, CDR1 is SQVTM and CDR2 is ANQGSEA. DNA for the CDR3: TGCAGCGGGGGGTGGGGCACTGAAGCTTTCTTT. It yields the protein CSGGWGTEAFF.

This clonotype has only a few counts. The chain recombines TRBV5-1 with TRBJ1-5; TRBD1 is a possible D gene (5 bases). Per the germline V gene, CDR1 is SGHRS and CDR2 is YFSETQ. This CDR3 is built from 15 residues. Trimming took off 3 bases at V and 7 bases at J, with 17 bases between the two ends. CDR3 in amino acids: CASSSDGTLDQPQHF. The CDR3 region has the DNA TGCGCCAGCAGCTCGGACGGGACCTTGGACCAGCCCCAGCATTTT.

V gene TRBV4-2 combines with J gene TRBJ1-3; possible D gene TRBD1, 5 bases. Trimming took 0 bases from V and 0 from J, leaving 15 bases between them. Germline values: CDR1 LGHNA, CDR2 YNFKEQ. The CDR3 loop spans 18 amino acids. CDR3 coding DNA: TGTGCCAGCAGCCAAGAAATTCCGGGGCTCGCCTCTGGAAACACCATATATTTT. It specifies CASSQEIPGLASGNTIYF.

This clonotype has at least ten counts. The chain carries TRBV30 and TRBJ1-2; 10 bases line up with TRBD1. Germline assignment: CDR1 GTSNPN and CDR2 SVGIG (reference sequence). The CDR3 loop spans 13 amino acids. V was clipped by 4 bases and J by 4 bases; unmatched bases: 3. For the CDR3, the DNA is TGTGCCTGGAAGACAGGGGGCAGCTATGGCTACACCTTC. Protein product: CAWKTGGSYGYTF.

This clonotype was seen repeatedly, ten times or more. The chain joins TRBV6-1 to TRBJ1-5; 7 bases agree with TRBD1. Germline V gene data show CDR1 as MNHNS and CDR2 as SASEGT. The CDR3 runs 15 residues. Trimming at V came to 6 bases and at J to 1 base, leaving 6 bases not matched to a gene. CDR3 residues: CASSQGTESNQPQHF. The CDR3, as DNA: TGTGCCAGCAGCCAAGGGACAGAGAGCAATCAGCCCCAGCATTTT.

This rearrangement joins TRBV6-1 to TRBJ2-5, with D possibly TRBD2 on 5 matching bases. CDR1 is MNHNS, CDR2 SASEGT, per germline. Trimming cost V 6 bases and J 3 bases, with 11 bases left between them. The CDR3 has 13 residues. CDR3 protein: CASSADWEETQYF. In DNA, the CDR3 is TGTGCCAGCAGCGCGGACTGGGAAGAGACCCAGTACTTC.

This clonotype was observed many times. The chain combines TRBV28 with TRBJ2-7, with TRBD2 identical over 8 bases. J lost 3 bases, V lost 2 bases, and 6 bases had no gene match. CDR1 is MDHEN and CDR2 is SYDVKM in the germline V gene. The CDR3 consists of 15 residues. CDR3 residues: CASSLEGLGVYEQYF. The CDR3 coding sequence is TGTGCCAGCAGTTTAGAGGGACTAGGAGTCTACGAGCAGTACTTC.

In this sample, this clonotype turned up many times. This chain's CDR3 is CASSSSLAGGYYEQYF. As DNA, the CDR3 is TGTGCCAGCAGTTCCTCCTTAGCGGGAGGCTACTACGAGCAGTACTTC. This rearrangement joins TRBV12-3 or TRBV12-4 to TRBJ2-7; the match to TRBD2 covers 10 bases. V lost 4 bases, J lost 3 bases, and 9 bases stayed unmatched. This CDR3 is 16 amino acids long.

At least ten counts were recorded for this clonotype. The J gene is TRBJ1-2, the V gene TRBV24-1, with D possibly being TRBD1 (6 bases). The V and J ends lost 5 bases and 5 bases respectively, with 17 bases between them. Germline CDR1 reads KGHDR; CDR2 reads SFDVKD. The CDR3 is 15 residues long. The DNA for the CDR3 is TGTGCCACCAGTGGGGGCTTGGACAGCCGGTATGGCTACACCTTC. Protein sequence: CATSGGLDSRYGYTF.